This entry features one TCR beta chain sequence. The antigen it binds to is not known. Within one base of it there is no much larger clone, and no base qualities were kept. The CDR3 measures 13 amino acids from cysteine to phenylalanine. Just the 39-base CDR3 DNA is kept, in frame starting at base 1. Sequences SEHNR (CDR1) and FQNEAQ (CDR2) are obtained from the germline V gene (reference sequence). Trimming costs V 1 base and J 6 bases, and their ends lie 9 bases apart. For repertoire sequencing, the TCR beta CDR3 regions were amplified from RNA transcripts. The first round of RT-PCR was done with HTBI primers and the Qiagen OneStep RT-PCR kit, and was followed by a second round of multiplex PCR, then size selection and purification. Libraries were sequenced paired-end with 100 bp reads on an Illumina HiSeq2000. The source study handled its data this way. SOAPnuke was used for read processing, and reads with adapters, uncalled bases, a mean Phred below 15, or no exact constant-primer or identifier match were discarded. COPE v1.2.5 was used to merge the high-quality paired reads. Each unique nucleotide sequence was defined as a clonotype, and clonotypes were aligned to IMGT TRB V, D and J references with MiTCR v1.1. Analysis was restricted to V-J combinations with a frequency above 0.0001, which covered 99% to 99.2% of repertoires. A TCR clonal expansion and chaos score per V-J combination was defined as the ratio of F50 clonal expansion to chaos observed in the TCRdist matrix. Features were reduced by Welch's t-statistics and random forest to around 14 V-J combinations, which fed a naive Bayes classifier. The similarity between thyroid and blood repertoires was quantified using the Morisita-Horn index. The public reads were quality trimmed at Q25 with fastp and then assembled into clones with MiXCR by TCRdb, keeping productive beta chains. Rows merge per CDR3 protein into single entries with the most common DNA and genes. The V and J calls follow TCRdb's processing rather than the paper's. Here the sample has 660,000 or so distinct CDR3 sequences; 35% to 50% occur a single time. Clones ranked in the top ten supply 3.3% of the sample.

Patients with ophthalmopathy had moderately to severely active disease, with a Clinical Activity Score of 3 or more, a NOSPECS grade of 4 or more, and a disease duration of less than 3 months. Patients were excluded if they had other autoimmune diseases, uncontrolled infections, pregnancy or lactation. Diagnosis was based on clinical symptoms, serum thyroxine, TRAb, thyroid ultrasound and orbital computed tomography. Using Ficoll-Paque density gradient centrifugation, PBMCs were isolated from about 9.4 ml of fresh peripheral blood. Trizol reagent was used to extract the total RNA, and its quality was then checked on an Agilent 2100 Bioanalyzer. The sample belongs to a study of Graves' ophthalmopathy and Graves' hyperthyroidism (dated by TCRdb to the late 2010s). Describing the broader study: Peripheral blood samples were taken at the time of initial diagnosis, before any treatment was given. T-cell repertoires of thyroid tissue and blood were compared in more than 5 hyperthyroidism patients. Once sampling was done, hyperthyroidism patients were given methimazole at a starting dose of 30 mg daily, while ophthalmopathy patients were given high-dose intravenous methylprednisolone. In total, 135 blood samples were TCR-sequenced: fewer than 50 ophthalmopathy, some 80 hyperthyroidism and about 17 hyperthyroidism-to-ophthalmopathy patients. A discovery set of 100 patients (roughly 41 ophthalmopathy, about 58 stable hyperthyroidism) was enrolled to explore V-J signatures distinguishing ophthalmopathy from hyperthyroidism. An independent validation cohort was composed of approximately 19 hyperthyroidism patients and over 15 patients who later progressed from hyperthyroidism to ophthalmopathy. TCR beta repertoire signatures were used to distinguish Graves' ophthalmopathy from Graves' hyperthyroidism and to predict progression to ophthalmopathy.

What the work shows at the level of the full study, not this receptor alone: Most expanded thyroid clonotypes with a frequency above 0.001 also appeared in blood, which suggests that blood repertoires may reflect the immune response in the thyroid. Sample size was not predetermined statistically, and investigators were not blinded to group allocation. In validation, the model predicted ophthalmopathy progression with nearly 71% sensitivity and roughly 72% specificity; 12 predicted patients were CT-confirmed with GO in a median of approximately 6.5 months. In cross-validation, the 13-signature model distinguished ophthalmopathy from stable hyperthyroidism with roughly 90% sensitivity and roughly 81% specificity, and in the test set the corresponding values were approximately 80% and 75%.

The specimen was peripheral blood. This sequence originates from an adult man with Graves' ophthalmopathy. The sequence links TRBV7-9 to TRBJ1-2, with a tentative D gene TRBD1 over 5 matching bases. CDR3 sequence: CASSLGGGHGYTF. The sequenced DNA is TGTGCCAGCAGCTTAGGGGGGGGACATGGCTACACCTTC.